This T cell receptor beta chain was captured by sequencing in a study of T cell responses to AZD1222 COVID-19 vaccine. Per germline, CDR1 SSHAT and CDR2 FNYEAQ (reference sequence). The CDR3 contains 13 residues. V trimming: 2 bases; J trimming: 9 bases; junction bases outside the gene matches: 4. This clone is a singleton in its sample. Antigen specificity is unknown. Study-level results: The number of AZD1222 recipients seropositive at baseline was only 5 to 7. Repertoires were obtained solely post-peak T cell response. Variant regions that are unmutated are reportedly the target of nearly half of spike-specific TCRs.

Profiled with immunoSEQ multiplex PCR; TCRdb holds only in-frame clones, not every one. The sample records 150,000 to 200,000 clones, about nine tenths being singletons. Sample: peripheral blood, taken 28 days after the second AZD1222 dose. The chain carries TRBV7-7 and TRBJ2-1; 7 bases agree with TRBD1. The TCR sequence derives from an adult who received the AZD1222 COVID-19 vaccine. The chain's CDR3 is CASSLLDRTEQFF. The CDR3, as DNA: TGTGCCAGCAGCTTATTGGACAGGACTGAGCAGTTCTTC.